The clone carrying this T cell receptor (beta chain) was observed many times. The junction departs from germline at one end; a sequencing error may be responsible. CDR1 is SGHAT, CDR2 FQNNGV, per germline. The CDR3 totals 13 residues. For TCRbeta, the library was prepared with unique molecular identifiers. TCRdb fed the PCR reads into MiXCR, producing one record per CDR3 protein. This sample has about 260,000 distinct CDR3 sequences, with more than 9% found just once. The data stem from a study of T-cell reconstitution after alpha-beta-depleted transplantation in children. The sample in question was peripheral blood, obtained 180 days after TCRalphabeta/CD19-depleted stem cell transplant. The chain is built from TRBV11-2 and TRBJ2-1; the match to TRBD2 covers 12 bases. This clonotype was obtained from a male patient between 2 and 10 years old who had a stem cell transplant for chronic granulomatous disease, so the T cells may come from the graft donor. CDR3 sequence reads: CASSLNGLAGWIF. CDR3 sequence (DNA): TGTGCCAGCAGCCTAAACGGACTAGCGGGGTGGATCTTC.